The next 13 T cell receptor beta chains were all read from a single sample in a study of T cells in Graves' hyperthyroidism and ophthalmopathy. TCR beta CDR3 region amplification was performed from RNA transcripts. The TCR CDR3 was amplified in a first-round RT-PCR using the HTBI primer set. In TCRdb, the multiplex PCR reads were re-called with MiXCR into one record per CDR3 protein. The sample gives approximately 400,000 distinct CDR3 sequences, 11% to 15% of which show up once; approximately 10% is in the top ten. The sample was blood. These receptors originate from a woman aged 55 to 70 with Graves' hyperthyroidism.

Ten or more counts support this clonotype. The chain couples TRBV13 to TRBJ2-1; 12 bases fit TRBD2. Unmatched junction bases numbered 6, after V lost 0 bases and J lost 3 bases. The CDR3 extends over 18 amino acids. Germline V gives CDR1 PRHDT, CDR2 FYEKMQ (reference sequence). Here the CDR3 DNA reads TGTGCCAGCAGCTTAGGGCAACTAGCGGGAGGCCTCTACAATGAGCAGTTCTTC. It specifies CASSLGQLAGGLYNEQFF.

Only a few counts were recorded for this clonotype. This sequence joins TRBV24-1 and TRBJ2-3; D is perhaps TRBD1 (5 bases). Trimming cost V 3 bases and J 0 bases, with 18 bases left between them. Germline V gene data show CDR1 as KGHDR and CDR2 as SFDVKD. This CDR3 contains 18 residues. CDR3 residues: CATSDPDFDSRSTDTQYF. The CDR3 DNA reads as TGTGCCACCAGTGATCCCGACTTTGACAGCAGAAGCACAGATACGCAGTATTTT.

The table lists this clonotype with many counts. CDR3 bases: TGTGCCAGCAGCGTAGGGCACGGCCCGAACACTGAAGCTTTCTTT. It translates to CASSVGHGPNTEAFF. V gene TRBV9 combines with J gene TRBJ1-1; D remains unclear. The germline CDR1 and CDR2 sequences are SGDLS and YYNGEE. V shed 0 bases and J shed 1 base, with 10 bases lying between them. CDR3 length: 15 residues.

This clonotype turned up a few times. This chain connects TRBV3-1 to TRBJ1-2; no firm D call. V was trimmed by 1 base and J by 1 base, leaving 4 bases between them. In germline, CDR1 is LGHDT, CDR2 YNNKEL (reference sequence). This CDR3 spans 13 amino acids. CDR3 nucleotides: TGTGCCAGCAGCCAAGTTCGTAACTATGGCTACACCTTC. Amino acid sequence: CASSQVRNYGYTF.

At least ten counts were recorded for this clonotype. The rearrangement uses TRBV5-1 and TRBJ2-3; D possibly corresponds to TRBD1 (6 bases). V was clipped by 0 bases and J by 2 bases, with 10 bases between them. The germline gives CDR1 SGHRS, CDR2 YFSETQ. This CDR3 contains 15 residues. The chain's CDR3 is CASSLDGQYTDTQYF. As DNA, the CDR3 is TGCGCCAGCAGCTTGGATGGACAGTACACAGATACGCAGTATTTT.

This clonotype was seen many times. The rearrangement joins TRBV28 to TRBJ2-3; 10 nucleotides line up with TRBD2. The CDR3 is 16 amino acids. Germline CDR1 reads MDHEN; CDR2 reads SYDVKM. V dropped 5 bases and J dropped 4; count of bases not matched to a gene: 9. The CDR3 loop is CASSLSAGGAADTQYF. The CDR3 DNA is TGTGCCAGCAGTCTTTCAGCGGGAGGGGCGGCAGATACGCAGTATTTT.

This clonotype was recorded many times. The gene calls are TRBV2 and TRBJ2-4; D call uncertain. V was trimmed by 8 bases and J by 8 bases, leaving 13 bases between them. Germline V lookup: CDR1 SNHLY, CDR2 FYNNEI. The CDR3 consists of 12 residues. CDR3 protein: CASHGPEDIQYF. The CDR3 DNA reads TGTGCCAGCCATGGCCCCGAGGACATTCAGTACTTC.

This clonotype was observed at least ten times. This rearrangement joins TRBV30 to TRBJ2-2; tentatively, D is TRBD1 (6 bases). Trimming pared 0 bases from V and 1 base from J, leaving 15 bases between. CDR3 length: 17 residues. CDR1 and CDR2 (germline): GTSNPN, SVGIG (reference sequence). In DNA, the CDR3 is TGTGCCTGGAGTGTACTATCTTGGACAGTGAACACCGGGGAGCTGTTTTTT. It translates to CAWSVLSWTVNTGELFF.

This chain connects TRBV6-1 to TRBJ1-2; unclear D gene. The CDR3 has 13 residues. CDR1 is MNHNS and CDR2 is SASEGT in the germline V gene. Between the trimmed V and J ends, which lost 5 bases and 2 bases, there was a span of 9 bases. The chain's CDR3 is CASSFDLNYGYTF. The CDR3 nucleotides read TGTGCCAGCAGTTTTGACTTAAACTATGGCTACACCTTC.

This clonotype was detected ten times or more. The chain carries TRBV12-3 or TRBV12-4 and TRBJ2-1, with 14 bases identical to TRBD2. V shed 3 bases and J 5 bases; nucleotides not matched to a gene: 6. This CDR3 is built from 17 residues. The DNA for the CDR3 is TGTGCCAGCAGTTTGGGGACTAGCGGGAGTCATGACAATGAGCAGTTCTTC. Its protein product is CASSLGTSGSHDNEQFF.

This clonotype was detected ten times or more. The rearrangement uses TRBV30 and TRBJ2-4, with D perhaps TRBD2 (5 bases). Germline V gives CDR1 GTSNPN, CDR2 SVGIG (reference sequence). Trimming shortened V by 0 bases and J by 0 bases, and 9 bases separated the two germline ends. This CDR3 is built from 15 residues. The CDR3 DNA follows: TGTGCCTGGAGTGTACGGAGCGGAGCCAAAAACATTCAGTACTTC. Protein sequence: CAWSVRSGAKNIQYF.

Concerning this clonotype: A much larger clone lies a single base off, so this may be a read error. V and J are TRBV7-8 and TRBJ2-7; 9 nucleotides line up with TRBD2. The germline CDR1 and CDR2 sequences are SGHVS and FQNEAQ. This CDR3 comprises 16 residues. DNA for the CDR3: TGTACCAGCAGCCAAGGGTCACTAGCGGGTCGCTACGAGCAGTACTTC. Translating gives CTSSQGSLAGRYEQYF.

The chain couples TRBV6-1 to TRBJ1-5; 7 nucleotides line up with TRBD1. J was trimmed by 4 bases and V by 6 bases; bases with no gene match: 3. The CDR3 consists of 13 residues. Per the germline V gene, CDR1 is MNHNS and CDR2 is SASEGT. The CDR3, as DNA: TGTGCCAGCAGACGGACAGGTAATCAGCCCCAGCATTTT. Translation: CASRRTGNQPQHF.